This T cell receptor beta chain was sequenced during a study of blood T cell repertoires in COVID-19. Study-level background: From the United States, Italy and Spain came samples of acute and convalescent COVID-19. The analysed material was cDNA or gDNA that came from T cells, B-cell-depleted T cells, or PBMCs.

As handled by the study authors: Amplification of reference gene primers provided the estimated nucleated cell counts. The repertoire was sequenced with immunoSEQ multiplex PCR; TCRdb's copy has only in-frame clones and lacks some. V and J calls and clone size come straight from that table; D and trimming were deduced from the DNA. This table holds 200,000 to 250,000 clones, around 85% found once. Sequencing was carried out using peripheral blood. The sequence derives from a man between 60 and 75 years old with acute or convalescent COVID-19.

Here the CDR3 DNA reads TGTGCCAGCAGCTTGCCTCTCACTGAAGCTTTCTTT. Translating it yields CASSLPLTEAFF. V is TRBV5-4 and J is TRBJ1-1; no firm D call. Between the trimmed V and J ends, which lost 1 base and 4 bases, there was a span of 5 bases. Germline V lookup: CDR1 SGHNT, CDR2 YYREEE (reference sequence). The CDR3 has 12 amino acids.